This T cell receptor beta chain originates from a study of shared clonotypes between healthy human individuals. The wider study: Each donor's CD8 memory used one plate, CD8 naive two, each CD4 subset three.

In the CD4+ fraction, cells were divided into CD45RA+ naive and CD45RA-negative memory subsets. This clone was picked up a small number of times. CDR1 WSHSY and CDR2 SAAADI come from the germline V gene. After removal of 9 bases from V and 7 bases from J, the junction contained 14 bases not matched to a gene. There are 15 residues in the CDR3. Sequenced by immunoSEQ multiplex PCR; TCRdb stores in-frame clones only, minus some. The sample includes some 1 million clones, approximately 72% of them seen just once. The rearrangement uses TRBV10-2 and TRBJ1-5, with 8 bases identical to TRBD1. The sequenced sample was memory CD4+ T cells sorted from blood. Subset indicated: CD45RA-negative fraction. The receptor's source is a man younger than 30 in good health. As DNA, the CDR3 is TGCGCCAGTCGTAGTGGTGGCAGGGGGCCCCAGCCCCAGCATTTT. Amino acid sequence: CASRSGGRGPQPQHF.